This T cell receptor (beta chain) comes out of a study of shared clonotypes between healthy human individuals. Study details: Three CD4 naive, three CD4 memory, two CD8 naive and one CD8 memory plate were used per donor.

In the original processing: Junction-only sequences without quality scores came from ImmunoSEQ, so filtering differed. Repertoires were generated with immunoSEQ multiplex PCR, while TCRdb's copy carries only in-frame clones and drops some. The V and J calls and clone size come from that table; D and trimming were worked out from the DNA. The sample contains some 600,000 clones, about 96% of which appear only once. General study findings and limits: Non-shared clonotypes were found to have lower generation probabilities than the clonotypes that were shared by all four of the sorted-subset donors.

The CDR3 consists of 17 residues. V was clipped by 5 bases and J by 4 bases; unmatched bases: 9. Germline V gives CDR1 SGHNT, CDR2 YENEEA. On this clone: Its specificity is unknown.

CD45RO-negative, CCR7-selected cells formed the naive CD8 fraction, which excluded terminally differentiated effector memory CD45RA+ cells. Each sample came from a Caucasian adult donor living in Nashville, Tennessee. Source material: naive CD8+ T cells sorted from blood. The sequence came from a woman in her twenties or thirties in good health. The genes are TRBV11-3 and TRBJ2-3; 13 bases line up with TRBD2. Here the CDR3 DNA reads TGTGCCAGCAGCATCGGACTAGCGGGAGATCTTGCAGATACGCAGTATTTT. Translation: CASSIGLAGDLADTQYF.